The present T cell receptor (beta chain) was sequenced within a study of blood T cell repertoires in COVID-19 (dated by TCRdb to the early 2020s). In the study overall: Samples covering the acute and convalescent phases of COVID-19 were provided by collaborators in the United States, Italy and Spain. The prospective study material was composed of cDNA or gDNA derived from T cells, B-cell-depleted T cells, or PBMCs. The dataset comprised deeply sampled blood TCRbeta repertoires from subjects exposed to, actively infected with, or recovered from COVID-19. The repertoires were released in a freely available public database intended as a resource for research on the immune response to SARS-CoV-2. The samples were drawn from two sources: the first 160 participants of the ongoing ImmuneRACE study, and 1,000 to 1,500 subjects contributed by 6 global collaborators. The sample metadata nearly always contained a de-identified subject ID, COVID-19 status, age in years and sex. HLA class I and class II types, where available, came from metadata supplied by the sample provider rather than from assay-based typing.

Another Seattle source contributed samples from volunteer blood donors who had recovered from COVID-19. Whole blood was collected in K2EDTA tubes by collaborating institutions according to the institutions' own protocols. For TCRbeta analysis, collaborators shipped samples in one of three forms: frozen whole blood, isolated PBMCs, or DNA extracted from either of those sample types. As for this clone: It has no known antigen specificity. No qualities accompany the bases; no much larger clone lies one base away.

General study outcomes and caveats: The amount of clinical and demographic metadata varied by source and participant and was provided uncurated.

The immunoSEQ Assay, a bias-controlled multiplex PCR, was used to amplify TCRbeta CDR3 regions from genomic DNA. In the original analysis: Within the assay, amplification of reference gene primers was used to estimate how many nucleated cells each sample contained. To quantify the absolute abundance of each unique TCRbeta CDR3 rearrangement, sequence reads were collapsed and filtered. For each sample, productive Simpson clonality was calculated as the square root of Simpson's diversity index over productive rearrangements. In TCRdb, the immuneACCESS table is reduced to in-frame sequences with V and J assigned. These tables do not hold every clone; where another copy was compared, an unresolved V gene accounts for under half, and the others remain unexplained. The D gene and trimming were derived from the DNA, and the V and J assignments and clone size from that table. The sample has around 260,000 clones on record, 87% of them singletons. 1.5% of the sample goes to the ten largest clones.

This TCR was sampled from a woman in her forties who had recovered from COVID-19. The sequenced material came from peripheral blood.

CDR3 loop: CATSRETGSYNGYTF. The bases read TGTGCCACCAGCAGAGAAACGGGTAGCTACAATGGCTACACCTTC. Here the chain combines TRBV15 and TRBJ1-2; the D gene remains uncertain. The CDR3, cysteine through phenylalanine, is 15 amino acids long. The entry retains the CDR3 DNA only, 45 bases that are in frame from base 1. The junction carries 14 bases between V and J, which are trimmed by 0 bases and 6 bases respectively. The CDR1 and CDR2 encoded by the germline V gene (reference sequence) are LNHNV and YYDKDF. The CDR3, completed at both ends by the reference TRBV15 and TRBJ1-2 genes, gives the full variable domain DAMVIQNPRYQVTQFGKPVTLSCSQTLNHNVMYWYQQKSSQAPKLLFHYYDKDFNNEADTPDNFQSRRPNTSFCFLDIRSPGLGDTAMYLCATSRETGSYNGYTFGSGTRLTVV.